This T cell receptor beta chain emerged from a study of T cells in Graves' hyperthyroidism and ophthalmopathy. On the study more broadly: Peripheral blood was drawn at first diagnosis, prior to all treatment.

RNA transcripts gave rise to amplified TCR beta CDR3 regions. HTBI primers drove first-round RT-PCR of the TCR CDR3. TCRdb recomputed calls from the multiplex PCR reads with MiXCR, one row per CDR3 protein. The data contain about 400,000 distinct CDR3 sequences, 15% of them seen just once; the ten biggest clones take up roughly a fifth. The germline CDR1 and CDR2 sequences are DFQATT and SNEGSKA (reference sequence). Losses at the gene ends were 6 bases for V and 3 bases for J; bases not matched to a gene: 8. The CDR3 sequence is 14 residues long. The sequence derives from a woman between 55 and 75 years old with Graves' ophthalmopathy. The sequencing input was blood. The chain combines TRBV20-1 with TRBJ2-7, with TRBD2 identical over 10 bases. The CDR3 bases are TGCAGTGCGCTAGCGGGAGCCGGAGGCTACGAGCAGTACTTC. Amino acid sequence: CSALAGAGGYEQYF.